This TCR beta chain was found in a study of cytomegalovirus exposure and HLA in healthy donors. Notes on the study in general: Follow-up analysis later connected one missense variant in DCLRE1C with trimming of TCR beta V- and J-genes.

A note on this clone: Antigen: not known.

PCR employed 60 Vbeta and 13 Jbeta primers. The table came from immunoSEQ multiplex PCR; TCRdb's copy has only in-frame clones and leaves some out. The data show about 160,000 clones, with over 75% seen just once and around 1.5% held by the top ten. Per the germline V gene, CDR1 is MNHEY and CDR2 is SMNVEV (reference sequence). Trimming cost V 5 bases and J 4 bases, with 18 bases left between them. The CDR3 loop spans 15 amino acids. The source material was PBMCs. V gene TRBV27 combines with J gene TRBJ2-7; weak D call: TRBD2 (5 bases). The receptor was isolated from a woman in her 30s in good health and CMV-seronegative. CDR3 nucleotides: TGTGCCAGCAGTGAGTCCCTAGCACCCCCTTACGAGCAGTACTTC. Protein product: CASSESLAPPYEQYF.